This T cell receptor (beta chain) originates from a study of T cells after yellow fever vaccination. Looking at the study overall: For low cell numbers, libraries were made with SMART-Seq v4 Ultra Low Input.

Whole-study results and caveats: Clones that expanded after primary vaccination mostly reappeared after the booster (96% CD4, 88% CD8). In FACS-sorted repertoires, abundant clonotypes from the bulk population could appear as contaminants.

Germline V gives CDR1 SGHDT, CDR2 YYEEEE. The length of the CDR3 is 14 residues. After removal of 1 base from V and 8 bases from J, the junction contained 9 bases not matched to a gene. As TCR cDNA was made by 5'RACE template switching, a universal primer site and UMIs were added. TCRdb processed the 5' RACE reads anew with MiXCR; each CDR3 protein has one entry. The sample lists 200,000 to 300,000 distinct CDR3 sequences; 3.6% were seen once. Ten or more counts support this clonotype. What it binds is unknown. The specimen comprised PBMCs, sampled 15 days after the yellow fever booster vaccination. The receptor was derived from a young man who received the YFV17D yellow fever vaccine. The chain links TRBV5-6 to TRBJ2-7; 7 bases are a match to TRBD1. In DNA, the CDR3 is TGTGCCAGCAGCTTGAGGGACAGCGTAGTTCAGCAGTACGTC. It is translated as CASSLRDSVVQQYV.